Each of the 22 T cell receptor beta chains below was sequenced from the same sample in a study of glioma-infiltrating T cells. Amplification of TCR alpha and beta CDR3 regions from RNA used iRepertoire nested multiplex PCR. TCRdb re-called the multiplex PCR reads through MiXCR, storing one row per CDR3 protein. The table includes about 200,000 distinct CDR3 sequences, around 32% detected once. The material sequenced was glioma tissue, nonneoplastic brain tissue, or PBMCs (not recorded which). These receptors came from a human donor with low-grade glioma or glioblastoma, undergoing nonglioma brain surgery, or in good health (not recorded which).

This clonotype has a count of ten or more. The rearrangement joins TRBV28 to TRBJ2-5; no reliable D call. This CDR3 region has 14 residues. CDR1 is MDHEN, CDR2 SYDVKM, per germline. With 2 bases removed from V and 0 bases from J, the gap between germline ends came to 7 bases. In DNA form, the CDR3 reads TGTGCCAGCAGTTTAGCTCCGTACCAAGAGACCCAGTACTTC. It specifies CASSLAPYQETQYF.

This clonotype was counted ten times or more. This chain links TRBV7-2 with TRBJ2-2; D remains ambiguous. Germline CDR1 and CDR2: SGHTA and FQGNSA. Trimming pared 5 bases from V and 3 bases from J, leaving 10 bases between. This CDR3 is 14 amino acids long. CDR3 loop: CASSESSHTGELFF. CDR3 bases: TGTGCCAGCAGCGAGTCTTCTCACACCGGGGAGCTGTTTTTT.

This clonotype was found a few times. Possible read error: a much larger clone is one base away. V is TRBV2 and J is TRBJ1-2; 7 bases match TRBD1. The ends lost 0 bases at V and 4 bases at J; junction bases unmatched: 5. There are 15 residues in the CDR3. Germline V gene sequence: CDR1 SNHLY, CDR2 FYNNEI. The CDR3 spells CASSEAGQNSYGYTF. In nucleotides, the CDR3 is TGTGCCAGCAGTGAAGCGGGACAGAACTCCTATGGCTACACCTTC. Together with reference TRBV2 and TRBJ1-2, the CDR3 gives the full variable domain: EPEVTQTPSHQVTQMGQEVILRCVPISNHLYFYWYRQILGQKVEFLVSFYNNEISEKSEIFDDQFSVERPDGSNFTLKIRSTKLEDSAMYFCASSEAGQNSYGYTFGSGTRLTVV.

Note on this clonotype: This may stem from a read error, because a much larger clone lies one nucleotide away. V and J are TRBV4-1 and TRBJ2-1; D gene uncertain. Germline V gives CDR1 MGHRA, CDR2 YSYEKL. Trimming removed 0 bases at V and 7 bases at J, with 10 bases between. The CDR3 contains 14 residues. This CDR3 reads CASSQEIRWNEQFF. DNA for the CDR3: TGCGCCAGCAGCCAAGAGATTCGGTGGAATGAGCAGTTCTTC.

About this clonotype itself: This may come from a read error, since a much larger clone is one base off. The chain is built from TRBV5-1 and TRBJ1-6; TRBD1 matches at 8 bases. Germline V gene data show CDR1 as SGHRS and CDR2 as YFSETQ. CDR3 length: 15 residues. With 4 bases clipped from V and 7 bases from J, the junction kept 7 bases outside the gene matches. The CDR3 spells CASSPTGEGNSPLHF. The CDR3, as DNA: TGCGCCAGCAGCCCGACAGGGGAAGGCAATTCACCCCTCCACTTT. The whole variable domain, filled in from reference TRBV5-1 and TRBJ1-6, reads KAGVTQTPRYLIKTRGQQVTLSCSPISGHRSVSWYQQTPGQGLQFLFEYFSETQRNKGNFPGRFSGRQFSNSRSEMNVSTLELGDSALYLCASSPTGEGNSPLHFGNGTRLTVT.

On this clonotype: A much larger clone differs by one base, so this may be a read error. This chain connects TRBV4-1 to TRBJ2-1, with no clear D. There are 15 residues in the CDR3. Germline-derived CDR1 and CDR2 are MGHRA and YSYEKL. CDR3 in amino acids: CASRQDRPSYNEQFF. CDR3 nucleotide sequence: TGCGCCAGCAGACAAGATCGCCCTTCCTACAATGAGCAGTTCTTC.

In the case of this clonotype: One end of the junction is discordant with germline, which a read error may explain. The V gene is TRBV7-2, the J gene TRBJ2-5; D uncertain. This CDR3 region has 14 residues. CDR1 and CDR2 (germline): SGHTA, FQGNSA. CDR3 sequence: CASSHGRLEETQYF. In DNA form, the CDR3 reads TGTGCCAGCAGCCACGGACGCTTAGAAGAAACCCAGTACTTC.

In regard to this clonotype: A much larger clone differs by one base, so this may be a read error. The J gene is TRBJ1-2, the V gene TRBV7-2, with D perhaps matching TRBD1 (5 bases). V was shortened by 4 bases and J by 12 bases, with 15 bases between the two germline ends. Germline values: CDR1 SGHTA, CDR2 FQGNSA. The CDR3 totals 12 residues. The CDR3 DNA reads as TGTGCCAGCAGCTCTCCCACAAGGGGCGACACCTTC. Protein: CASSSPTRGDTF.

The sample holds many counts of this clonotype. The V and J genes are TRBV7-2 and TRBJ1-2; 9 bases line up with TRBD1. Germline V gene data show CDR1 as SGHTA and CDR2 as FQGNSA. After removal of 2 bases from V and 2 bases from J, the junction contained 12 bases not matched to a gene. The CDR3 length is 18 residues. The CDR3 bases are TGTGCCAGCAGCTTAATTCAACAGGGACAGGGACGGAACTATGGCTACACCTTC. Its protein product is CASSLIQQGQGRNYGYTF.

This clonotype has at least ten counts. The chain recombines TRBV24-1 with TRBJ2-1, with unresolved D. V lost 0 bases, J lost 2 bases, and 7 bases lay in between. The CDR3 covers 15 residues. The V gene's germline CDR1 is KGHDR and CDR2 SFDVKD. Here the CDR3 reads CATSDLRGTYNEQFF. The CDR3 DNA is TGTGCCACCAGTGATTTGCGTGGGACCTACAATGAGCAGTTCTTC.

This clonotype was picked up many times. The chain combines TRBV5-4 with TRBJ1-1, with D hard to call. CDR1 SGHNT and CDR2 YYREEE come from the germline V gene (reference sequence). Deletions cut 2 bases from V and 0 bases from J, with 8 bases between. This CDR3 is built from 14 residues. The CDR3 region has the DNA TGTGCCAGCAGCTTACAGAGAATGAACACTGAAGCTTTCTTT. Protein sequence: CASSLQRMNTEAFF.

As for this clonotype: This may arise from a read error, as a much more abundant clone is one base away. The chain links TRBV10-3 to TRBJ2-7; 11 nucleotides align to TRBD2. The CDR3 consists of 15 residues. V was clipped by 7 bases and J by 1 base; unmatched bases: 6. The V gene's germline CDR1 is ENHRY and CDR2 SYGVKD. The CDR3 DNA sequence: TGTGCCATCATAGAGGGACTAGCGGAATCCTACGAGCAGTACTTC. Translated, it gives CAIIEGLAESYEQYF.

In its sample, this clonotype was seen many times. The chain has TRBV7-2 and TRBJ2-4, with a possible D match to TRBD2 (5 bases). The germline gives CDR1 SGHTA, CDR2 FQGNSA. The CDR3 runs 14 residues. V lost 5 bases and J 7 bases, leaving 15 bases between the germline ends. CDR3 sequence: CASSLPGEGNIQYF. In DNA, the CDR3 is TGTGCCAGCAGCCTCCCGGGCGAGGGTAACATTCAGTACTTC.

This clonotype was detected ten times or more. The chain uses TRBV19 and TRBJ1-5; D not resolved. The CDR3 length is 13 residues. Germline V lookup: CDR1 LNHDA, CDR2 SQIVND (reference sequence). V was cut by 5 bases and J by 4 bases, with 9 bases left in between. The CDR3 is CASSASDNQPQHF. The CDR3 DNA sequence: TGTGCCAGTAGTGCGTCGGATAATCAGCCCCAGCATTTT.

This clonotype was picked up many times. For the CDR3, the DNA is TGTGCCAGCAGCCAAATTTTAACGGGGGCAGCTGAAGCTTTCTTT. It codes for CASSQILTGAAEAFF. The chain carries TRBV14 and TRBJ1-1, with D perhaps matching TRBD1 (6 bases). Trimming shortened V by 2 bases and J by 6 bases, and 16 bases separated the two germline ends. Germline assignment: CDR1 SGHDN and CDR2 FVKESK. This CDR3 has 15 residues. Together with reference TRBV14 and TRBJ1-1, the CDR3 gives the full variable domain: EAGVTQFPSHSVIEKGQTVTLRCDPISGHDNLYWYRRVMGKEIKFLLHFVKESKQDESGMPNNRFLAERTGGTYSTLKVQPAELEDSGVYFCASSQILTGAAEAFFGQGTRLTVV.

This clonotype showed up many times. The genes are TRBV20-1 and TRBJ2-7, with D possibly matching TRBD2 (5 bases). The CDR3 loop spans 16 amino acids. The germline gives CDR1 DFQATT, CDR2 SNEGSKA (reference sequence). V was clipped by 0 bases and J by 2 bases, with 17 bases between them. The CDR3 DNA follows: TGCAGTGCTAGAGATCAACGAGGGAGCTACCCCTACGAGCAGTACTTC. Amino acids: CSARDQRGSYPYEQYF.

This clonotype has at least ten counts. This chain links TRBV7-9 with TRBJ2-4; D remains ambiguous. The V end was cut by 1 base, the J end by 0 bases, with 10 bases between. The CDR3 spans 16 residues. Germline loops: CDR1 SEHNR, CDR2 FQNEAQ (reference sequence). CDR3 amino acids: CASSLVIGLAKNIQYF. The DNA for the CDR3 is TGTGCCAGCAGCTTAGTGATAGGTTTAGCCAAAAACATTCAGTACTTC.

Comments on this clonotype: Since a much larger clone is just one base distant, this may be a read error. This sequence joins TRBV6-2 or TRBV6-3 and TRBJ2-3; tentative D call: TRBD1 (5 bases). Per the germline V gene, CDR1 is MNHEY and CDR2 is SVGEGT. The CDR3 loop spans 14 amino acids. The CDR3 region has the DNA TGTGCCGGCAGTCCCCCAGTGGGGCCAGATACGCAGTATTTT. This gives the protein CAGSPPVGPDTQYF.

This clonotype was observed a few times. A read error is possible here, since a much larger clone lies one base away. The V and J genes are TRBV28 and TRBJ1-4; TRBD1 matches at 8 bases. CDR3 size: 17 residues. Germline CDR1 is MDHEN and CDR2 is SYDVKM. With V trimmed by 4 bases and J by 7 bases, 14 bases remained unmatched. The CDR3 DNA reads TGTGCCAGCAGTTCACGGACAGGGAAGGGCCTCGGTGAAAAACTGTTTTTT. As protein: CASSSRTGKGLGEKLFF.

On this clonotype itself: A much larger clone lies one base from this, so it may be a read error. The chain uses TRBV10-3 and TRBJ2-3; unclear D gene. Germline V CDR1 and CDR2: ENHRY, SYGVKD. The length of the CDR3 is 12 residues. CDR3 DNA: TGTGCCACCCGGCCAGGCTCAGATACGCAGTGTTTT. It codes for CATRPGSDTQCF.

In this sample, this clonotype turned up many times. This chain links TRBV4-3 with TRBJ1-5, with 11 positions matching TRBD1. This CDR3 is 15 amino acids long. Trimming cost V 0 bases and J 10 bases; bases outside gene matches: 5. Germline values: CDR1 LGHNA, CDR2 YSLEER. As DNA, the CDR3 is TGCGCCAGCAGCCAAGATTGGGGGACAGGGGGACCCCAGCATTTT. Its protein is CASSQDWGTGGPQHF.

CDR3 in amino acids: CSARPSGVSGNEQFF. As DNA, the CDR3 is TGCAGTGCTAGGCCTAGCGGGGTCTCCGGGAATGAGCAGTTCTTC. The rearrangement joins TRBV20-1 to TRBJ2-1, with TRBD2 matching over 9 bases. The V gene's germline CDR1 is DFQATT and CDR2 SNEGSKA (reference sequence). V was pared by 3 bases and J by 7 bases, with 10 bases of the junction left unmatched. The CDR3 runs to 15 residues.